The 27 T cell receptor beta chains below all came from one sample that was sequenced in a study of cytomegalovirus exposure and HLA in healthy donors. The PCR employed 60 Vbeta primers together with 13 Jbeta primers. Profiling relied on immunoSEQ multiplex PCR, and the TCRdb table lists in-frame clones only, not all of them. The table shows 90,000 to 120,000 clones, with roughly 80% occurring only once. The sample comprised PBMCs. These receptors all stem from a man under 40 in good health and CMV-seronegative.

CDR3 in amino acids: CASSPSGQKNSPLHF. The CDR3 nucleotides are TGCGCCAGCAGCCCTTCGGGACAGAAGAATTCACCCCTCCACTTT. The chain links TRBV4-1 to TRBJ1-6, with 7 positions matching TRBD1. Germline V CDR1 and CDR2: MGHRA, YSYEKL. CDR3 length: 15 amino acids. With V trimmed by 4 bases and J by 7 bases, 7 bases remained unmatched.

The J gene is TRBJ1-6, the V gene TRBV5-6; 10 nucleotides line up with TRBD1. Germline V CDR1 and CDR2: SGHDT, YYEEEE. The CDR3 is 16 residues long. V lost 5 bases to trimming and J lost 6 bases; unmatched junction nucleotides: 8. The CDR3 bases are TGTGCCAGCAGTCCCGGACAGGGGGTTGGTAATTCACCCCTCCACTTT. Amino acids: CASSPGQGVGNSPLHF. The variable domain in full, completed from reference TRBV5-6 and TRBJ1-6, reads DAGVTQSPTHLIKTRGQQVTLRCSPKSGHDTVSWYQQALGQGPQFIFQYYEEEERQRGNFPDRFSGHQFPNYSSELNVNALLLGDSALYLCASSPGQGVGNSPLHFGNGTRLTVT.

V gene TRBV11-1 combines with J gene TRBJ2-3, with TRBD2 matching 11 bases. Per the germline V gene, CDR1 is SGHAT and CDR2 is FQDESV (reference sequence). The CDR3 is 17 amino acids. V lost 0 bases, J lost 1 base, and 3 bases stayed unmatched. CDR3 loop: CASSLAAGLAGTDTQYF. The DNA of the CDR3 is TGTGCCAGCAGCTTAGCGGCGGGACTAGCGGGCACAGATACGCAGTATTTT.

Here the CDR3 DNA reads TGCGCCAGCAGCCCCGACAGGGGCTGGTACGAGCAGTACTTC. This gives the protein CASSPDRGWYEQYF. This chain uses TRBV4-1 with TRBJ2-7; TRBD1 aligns across 8 bases. Germline CDR1 and CDR2: MGHRA and YSYEKL. This CDR3 spans 14 amino acids. Germline trimming cut 4 bases from V and 4 bases from J; bases unmatched to any gene: 6.

This clone was observed a few times. The V call is TRBV27, the J call TRBJ1-1; weak D call: TRBD1 (5 bases). The CDR3 is made up of 14 amino acids. The V end was cut by 3 bases, the J end by 4 bases, with 12 bases between. CDR1 MNHEY and CDR2 SMNVEV come from the germline V gene (reference sequence). The CDR3 protein is CASSLKGGVTEAFF. The DNA of the CDR3 is TGTGCCAGCAGTTTGAAGGGAGGGGTCACTGAAGCTTTCTTT.

The V call is TRBV9, the J call TRBJ1-3; tentative D call: TRBD1 (6 bases). The CDR3 loop spans 15 amino acids. V was clipped by 0 bases and J by 0 bases, with 7 bases between them. Germline V lookup: CDR1 SGDLS, CDR2 YYNGEE. The CDR3 loop reads CASSVEGGSGNTIYF. The CDR3 DNA reads as TGTGCCAGCAGCGTAGAAGGGGGCTCTGGAAACACCATATATTTT.

J is TRBJ1-4 and V is TRBV6-5; D may be TRBD1 (5 bases). The CDR3 length is 15 residues. V shed 1 base and J shed 8 bases, with 14 bases lying between them. Germline assignment: CDR1 MNHEY and CDR2 SVGAGI. The CDR3 sequence: CASSYFHRSGEKLFF. In DNA form, the CDR3 reads TGTGCCAGCAGTTACTTCCACAGGAGTGGCGAAAAACTGTTTTTT.

The gene calls are TRBV9 and TRBJ1-2; D not certain. The CDR3 is 13 amino acids. Trimming shortened V by 3 bases and J by 6 bases, and 12 bases separated the two germline ends. Germline-derived CDR1 and CDR2 are SGDLS and YYNGEE. In DNA, the CDR3 is TGTGCCAGCAGCGACGATAGGAGGGATGGCTACACCTTC. It specifies CASSDDRRDGYTF.

V is TRBV6-1 and J is TRBJ2-7; 8 bases line up with TRBD1. Trimming took 6 bases from V and 4 from J; bases not matched to a gene: 8. Per the germline V gene, CDR1 is MNHNS and CDR2 is SASEGT. CDR3 length: 14 amino acids. The CDR3 nucleotides read TGTGCCAGCAGGGTCCAGGGGGCGATTTACGAGCAGTACTTC. This codes for CASRVQGAIYEQYF.

This clone was counted a single time. V usage is TRBV28 and J usage is TRBJ1-5; D is undetermined. Germline V gives CDR1 MDHEN, CDR2 SYDVKM. Trimming shortened V by 0 bases and J by 7 bases, and 10 bases separated the two germline ends. This CDR3 is built from 14 residues. CDR3 residues: CASSLWGGTQPQHF. The CDR3 DNA reads as TGTGCCAGCAGTTTATGGGGAGGTACCCAGCCCCAGCATTTT.

This chain connects TRBV30 to TRBJ1-4; 8 nucleotides agree with TRBD1. V lost 8 bases to trimming and J lost 7 bases; unmatched junction nucleotides: 15. The CDR3 is 15 amino acids. Germline loops: CDR1 GTSNPN, CDR2 SVGIG (reference sequence). Written as DNA, the CDR3 is TGTGCCGGACACACAGGGGGGCCATGGGGTGAAAAACTGTTTTTT. Protein sequence: CAGHTGGPWGEKLFF.

The chain employs TRBV2 and TRBJ2-1; 9 bases match TRBD2. Germline V lookup: CDR1 SNHLY, CDR2 FYNNEI. V shed 9 bases and J 6 bases; nucleotides not matched to a gene: 15. This CDR3 contains 16 residues. The CDR3, as DNA: TGTGCCAGGAATCGACTAGCGGCGGTAGGGAGCAATGAGCAGTTCTTC. Translated, it gives CARNRLAAVGSNEQFF.

The J gene is TRBJ2-7, the V gene TRBV29-1; 9 nucleotides agree with TRBD1. Germline V gene lookup returns CDR1 SQVTM and CDR2 ANQGSEA. CDR3 size: 13 residues. The V and J ends lost 6 bases and 4 bases, in that order; junction bases with no gene match: 7. In DNA, the CDR3 is TGCAGCGTAGAGGGGGACAGGGCGTACGAGCAGTACTTC. This gives the protein CSVEGDRAYEQYF.

This clone was seen a few times. The V and J genes are TRBV5-1 and TRBJ1-1; D unresolved. Per the germline V gene, CDR1 is SGHRS and CDR2 is YFSETQ. V was shortened by 2 bases and J by 11 bases, with 16 bases between the two germline ends. The CDR3 is made up of 13 amino acids. This CDR3 reads CASSFLTGSGAFF. CDR3 in DNA: TGCGCCAGCAGCTTCCTGACTGGGAGTGGGGCTTTCTTT. The whole variable domain, remainder taken from reference TRBV5-1 and TRBJ1-1, is KAGVTQTPRYLIKTRGQQVTLSCSPISGHRSVSWYQQTPGQGLQFLFEYFSETQRNKGNFPGRFSGRQFSNSRSEMNVSTLELGDSALYLCASSFLTGSGAFFGQGTRLTVV.

The table lists this clone with a few counts. The chain recombines TRBV2 with TRBJ2-1; D may be TRBD2 (6 bases). Germline V gene sequence: CDR1 SNHLY, CDR2 FYNNEI. V was trimmed by 8 bases and J by 0 bases, leaving 14 bases between them. This CDR3 comprises 15 residues. In DNA form, the CDR3 reads TGTGCCAGCTCGGTACGGGAGAACTCCTACAATGAGCAGTTCTTC. Translating it yields CASSVRENSYNEQFF.

This clone was counted between two and nine times. The chain links TRBV5-4 to TRBJ1-5; D is uncertain. The V end lost 0 bases, the J end lost 4 bases, and 8 bases lay between the germline ends. Germline V gene data show CDR1 as SGHNT and CDR2 as YYREEE (reference sequence). The CDR3 sequence is 14 residues long. CDR3 amino acids: CASSLAGVNQPQHF. The CDR3 nucleotides read TGTGCCAGCAGCTTGGCCGGGGTTAATCAGCCCCAGCATTTT.

The CDR3 DNA reads TGTGCCAGTAGTATGACAGGGGGCACCTACGAGCAGTACTTC. Its protein is CASSMTGGTYEQYF. This chain connects TRBV19 to TRBJ2-7; 10 bases are shared with TRBD1. The CDR3 is 14 amino acids. Germline CDR1 and CDR2: LNHDA and SQIVND (reference sequence). Losses at the gene ends were 3 bases for V and 2 bases for J; bases not matched to a gene: 1.

V is TRBV7-2 and J is TRBJ2-3; 7 bases align to TRBD2. The CDR3 length is 15 residues. V gave up 5 bases and J gave up 0 bases; unmatched junction bases: 5. Germline CDR1 and CDR2: SGHTA and FQGNSA. CDR3 loop: CASSPLADSTDTQYF. Written as DNA, the CDR3 is TGTGCCAGCAGCCCGCTAGCGGATAGCACAGATACGCAGTATTTT.

The rearrangement links TRBV5-6 to TRBJ1-1, with 7 bases fitting TRBD1. Germline V gene sequence: CDR1 SGHDT, CDR2 YYEEEE. The CDR3 has 12 residues. J was trimmed by 11 bases and V by 0 bases; bases with no gene match: 4. The CDR3 bases are TGTGCCAGCAGCTTGGTCGCACAGGGGGCTTTCTTT. Protein: CASSLVAQGAFF.

The chain recombines TRBV6-1 with TRBJ1-2; TRBD1 might be the D (5 bases). With 4 bases removed from V and 0 bases from J, the gap between germline ends came to 18 bases. This CDR3 contains 17 residues. Germline CDR1 reads MNHNS; CDR2 reads SASEGT. CDR3 nucleotide sequence: TGTGCCAGCAGTGCAGGCTTTGACAGAGCCACTAACTATGGCTACACCTTC. It codes for CASSAGFDRATNYGYTF.

This clone showed up just a few times. This sequence joins TRBV4-1 and TRBJ2-7; 9 positions agree with TRBD1. Trimming removed 4 bases from V and 1 base from J; junction bases left unmatched: 8. The germline V gene encodes CDR1 MGHRA and CDR2 YSYEKL. The CDR3 has 16 residues. The CDR3 region is CASSLGTGFPSYEQYF. CDR3 bases: TGCGCCAGCAGCCTGGGGACAGGGTTTCCGTCCTACGAGCAGTACTTC.

The chain couples TRBV5-1 to TRBJ2-3; TRBD1 aligns across 10 bases. The CDR3 has 14 amino acids. Germline-derived CDR1 and CDR2 are SGHRS and YFSETQ. V gave up 4 bases and J gave up 6 bases; unmatched junction bases: 5. DNA for the CDR3: TGCGCCAGCAGCCACGACAGGGGGCGGGATACGCAGTATTTT. Translating it yields CASSHDRGRDTQYF.

The chain has TRBV15 and TRBJ2-2, with D perhaps TRBD2 (6 bases). The CDR3 spans 14 residues. Trimming cost V 5 bases and J 2 bases, with 9 bases left between them. From germline, CDR1 is LNHNV and CDR2 YYDKDF (reference sequence). The chain's CDR3 is CATSVGLNTGELFF. CDR3 DNA sequence: TGTGCCACCAGCGTGGGACTTAACACCGGGGAGCTGTTTTTT.

V is TRBV4-2 and J is TRBJ1-4; D gene unclear. From germline, CDR1 is LGHNA and CDR2 YNFKEQ. The CDR3 sequence is 17 residues long. Trimming took off 0 bases at V and 8 bases at J, with 19 bases between the two ends. Here the CDR3 reads CASSQDGPAGEAEKLFF. CDR3 sequence (DNA): TGTGCCAGCAGCCAAGATGGCCCGGCTGGGGAGGCCGAAAAACTGTTTTTT.

This chain joins TRBV5-4 and TRBJ2-2; 8 nucleotides align to TRBD1. The CDR3 consists of 16 residues. CDR1 is SGHNT and CDR2 is YYREEE in the germline V gene (reference sequence). The J segment lost 5 bases and the V segment lost 4 bases, leaving 10 bases of the junction unmatched. DNA for the CDR3: TGTGCCAGCAGCAATCCGGGACAGGCTATTACCGGGGAGCTGTTTTTT. Translating gives CASSNPGQAITGELFF.

The gene calls are TRBV30 and TRBJ1-2; D perhaps matches TRBD1 (5 bases). V was trimmed by 5 bases and J by 4 bases, leaving 8 bases between them. The CDR3 has 11 amino acids. Germline lookup yields CDR1 GTSNPN and CDR2 SVGIG (reference sequence). The CDR3 protein is CAWGGAYGYTF. CDR3 nucleotides: TGTGCCTGGGGCGGGGCCTATGGCTACACCTTC.

The rearrangement joins TRBV7-2 to TRBJ2-7; 10 positions agree with TRBD1. Germline V gene sequence: CDR1 SGHTA, CDR2 FQGNSA. J lost 2 bases, V lost 3 bases, and 16 bases had no gene match. The CDR3 covers 19 residues. CDR3 DNA: TGTGCCAGCAGCTTGGCGGGACAGGGGTACCAGCGGGAAACCTACGAGCAGTACTTC. Encoded protein: CASSLAGQGYQRETYEQYF.